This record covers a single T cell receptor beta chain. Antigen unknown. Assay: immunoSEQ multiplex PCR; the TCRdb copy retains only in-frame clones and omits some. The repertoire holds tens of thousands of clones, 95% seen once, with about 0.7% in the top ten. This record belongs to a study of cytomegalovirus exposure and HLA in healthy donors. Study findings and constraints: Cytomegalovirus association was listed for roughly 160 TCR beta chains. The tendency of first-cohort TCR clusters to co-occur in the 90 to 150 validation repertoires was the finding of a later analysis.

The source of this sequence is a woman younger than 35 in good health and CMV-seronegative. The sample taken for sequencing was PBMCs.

In DNA, the CDR3 is TGTGCCAGTTCTGGGACTAGCGGGAAGAGGGAGACCCAGTACTTC. Translated: CASSGTSGKRETQYF. The chain recombines TRBV19 with TRBJ2-5; TRBD2 aligns across 13 bases. Germline V gives CDR1 LNHDA, CDR2 SQIVND (reference sequence). The J segment lost 5 bases and the V segment lost 8 bases, leaving 8 bases of the junction unmatched. The CDR3 is 15 amino acids.